This entry lists 30 T cell receptor beta chains sequenced from one sample in a study of PD-1 blockade in classical Hodgkin lymphoma. All patients experienced relapse after autologous stem cell transplantation, and brentuximab vedotin exposure was variable. Assay used: immunoSEQ multiplex PCR; TCRdb lists only in-frame clones, some missing. Of 37,000 or so clones listed, about 86% were seen once; the top ten hold more than 6.5%. The material was peripheral blood mononuclear cells (PBMCs), obtained before the second cycle of nivolumab. Receptor source: a human donor with classical Hodgkin lymphoma.

This chain joins TRBV19 and TRBJ2-7, with 10 bases identical to TRBD2. Germline trimming cut 8 bases from V and 7 bases from J; bases unmatched to any gene: 14. CDR1 and CDR2 (germline): LNHDA, SQIVND (reference sequence). The CDR3 sequence is 15 residues long. The CDR3 loop is CASCRAGGPRGEQYF. DNA of the CDR3: TGTGCCAGTTGTAGAGCGGGAGGGCCTCGGGGGGAGCAGTACTTC.

This chain links TRBV4-1 with TRBJ1-5; 8 bases match TRBD1. CDR1 is MGHRA and CDR2 is YSYEKL in the germline V gene. The CDR3 consists of 14 residues. The junction had 6 bases not matched to a gene; V was cut back by 4 bases and J by 7 bases. This CDR3 is CASSPTGADQPQHF. CDR3 nucleotides: TGCGCCAGCAGCCCGACAGGGGCCGACCAGCCCCAGCATTTT.

The chain has TRBV4-1 and TRBJ2-3; no definite D call. This CDR3 is 15 amino acids long. The germline V gene encodes CDR1 MGHRA and CDR2 YSYEKL. V was shortened by 0 bases and J by 2 bases, with 9 bases between the two germline ends. CDR3 loop: CASSQEAAFTDTQYF. CDR3 nucleotides: TGCGCCAGCAGCCAAGAGGCTGCCTTCACAGATACGCAGTATTTT.

The chain is built from TRBV9 and TRBJ1-1; D gene unclear. The CDR3 has 13 amino acids. V lost 2 bases, J lost 5 bases, and 10 bases lay in between. From germline, CDR1 is SGDLS and CDR2 YYNGEE. The chain's CDR3 is CASSVARRTEAFF. For the CDR3, the DNA is TGTGCCAGCAGCGTCGCCAGGCGAACTGAAGCTTTCTTT.

The rearrangement joins TRBV11-2 to TRBJ1-2; 9 nucleotides agree with TRBD1. V dropped 0 bases and J dropped 5; count of bases not matched to a gene: 7. The CDR3 is 16 residues long. Germline V gene data show CDR1 as SGHAT and CDR2 as FQNNGV. CDR3 sequence: CASSLDPGTGPYGYTF. The DNA for the CDR3 is TGTGCCAGCAGCTTAGACCCCGGGACAGGGCCATATGGCTACACCTTC.

This clone was seen just once. CDR3 protein: CASSSTGANTGELFF. DNA for the CDR3: TGTGCCAGCAGCTCTACAGGCGCGAACACCGGGGAGCTGTTTTTT. This chain joins TRBV6-5 and TRBJ2-2; D is perhaps TRBD1 (5 bases). The ends were cut back, 6 bases at V and 0 bases at J, with 11 bases in the middle. The germline V gene encodes CDR1 MNHEY and CDR2 SVGAGI. The CDR3 totals 15 residues.

The table lists this clone with a count of one. J is TRBJ1-5 and V is TRBV10-2; D is uncertain. This CDR3 region has 13 residues. Trimming removed 3 bases at V and 4 bases at J, with 7 bases between. The germline V gene encodes CDR1 WSHSY and CDR2 SAAADI. CDR3 residues: CASSDQLNQPQHF. DNA for the CDR3: TGCGCCAGCAGTGACCAGCTGAATCAGCCCCAGCATTTT.

V usage is TRBV30 and J usage is TRBJ2-1, with unresolved D. Looked up from germline, CDR1 is GTSNPN and CDR2 is SVGIG (reference sequence). The CDR3 is 11 amino acids. Deletions cut 1 base from V and 9 bases from J, with 7 bases between. Here the CDR3 reads CAWSARREQFF. CDR3 nucleotide sequence: TGTGCCTGGAGTGCCCGCCGTGAGCAGTTCTTC. Drawing the rest from reference TRBV30 and TRBJ2-1, the complete variable domain is SQTIHQWPATLVQPVGSPLSLECTVEGTSNPNLYWYRQAAGRGLQLLFYSVGIGQISSEVPQNLSASRPQDRQFILSSKKLLLSDSGFYLCAWSARREQFFGPGTRLTVL.

The V call is TRBV7-2, the J call TRBJ1-2, with D unresolved. CDR1 and CDR2 (germline): SGHTA, FQGNSA. V lost 5 bases to trimming and J lost 4 bases, with 11 bases between them. CDR3 length: 13 residues. CDR3 residues: CASSARAPYGYTF. The CDR3 DNA reads TGTGCCAGCAGCGCCCGGGCCCCCTATGGCTACACCTTC.

This chain's CDR3 is CASSQVRRLAGDYEQYF. CDR3 nucleotide sequence: TGCGCCAGCAGCCAAGTACGAAGACTAGCGGGAGACTACGAGCAGTACTTC. This chain uses TRBV4-1 with TRBJ2-7, with 12 bases identical to TRBD2. After removal of 1 base from V and 3 bases from J, the junction contained 7 bases not matched to a gene. The germline V gene encodes CDR1 MGHRA and CDR2 YSYEKL. The CDR3 runs to 17 residues.

The CDR3 loop is CASGLVPRGVNTEAFF. The CDR3 DNA follows: TGTGCTAGTGGTTTGGTACCTAGGGGGGTGAACACTGAAGCTTTCTTT. The chain is built from TRBV12-5 and TRBJ1-1; D may be TRBD1 (6 bases). V was clipped by 0 bases and J by 0 bases, with 11 bases between them. CDR1 and CDR2 from the germline V gene are LGHNT and FRNRAP. This CDR3 region has 16 residues.

This clone was detected once. The V call is TRBV9, the J call TRBJ2-5; D is undetermined. The germline gives CDR1 SGDLS, CDR2 YYNGEE. The CDR3 sequence is 14 residues long. Trimming removed 0 bases at V and 1 base at J, with 7 bases between. The CDR3, as DNA: TGTGCCAGCAGCGTAGATCCTAGCCAAGAGACCCAGTACTTC. This codes for CASSVDPSQETQYF.

The rearrangement uses TRBV5-4 and TRBJ2-6; D remains ambiguous. Trimming stripped 5 bases from V and 0 bases from J, with 3 bases between. Germline-derived CDR1 and CDR2 are SGHNT and YYREEE (reference sequence). CDR3 size: 13 residues. The CDR3 DNA follows: TGTGCCAGCAGGGCCTCTGGGGCCAACGTCCTGACTTTC. Its translation is CASRASGANVLTF.

CDR3 loop: CASKTSGRGDEQFF. The CDR3, as DNA: TGTGCCAGCAAAACTAGCGGGAGAGGGGATGAGCAGTTCTTC. V gene TRBV28 combines with J gene TRBJ2-1; the match to TRBD2 covers 11 bases. Germline CDR1 reads MDHEN; CDR2 reads SYDVKM. The CDR3 totals 14 residues. After removal of 7 bases from V and 8 bases from J, the junction contained 7 bases not matched to a gene.

The chain employs TRBV6-6 and TRBJ2-5, with 10 bases that match TRBD2. The CDR3 extends over 14 amino acids. The germline gives CDR1 MNHNY, CDR2 SVGAGI (reference sequence). V dropped 6 bases and J dropped 5; count of bases not matched to a gene: 6. The CDR3 sequence: CASRTLAGAETQYF. CDR3 bases: TGTGCCAGCAGAACCCTAGCGGGAGCGGAGACCCAGTACTTC.

The chain recombines TRBV20-1 with TRBJ1-2; perhaps TRBD1 as D (5 bases). CDR3 size: 10 residues. The V gene's germline CDR1 is DFQATT and CDR2 SNEGSKA (reference sequence). V was shortened by 3 bases and J by 8 bases, with 7 bases between the two germline ends. CDR3 sequence (DNA): TGCAGTGCTAGTTCAGGGGGCTACACCTTC. It specifies CSASSGGYTF.

This clone was seen only a few times. This sequence joins TRBV6-5 and TRBJ2-7; TRBD2 aligns across 9 bases. CDR3 length: 15 amino acids. V was clipped by 4 bases and J by 2 bases; unmatched bases: 6. Per the germline V gene, CDR1 is MNHEY and CDR2 is SVGAGI. CDR3 nucleotide sequence: TGTGCCAGCAGTTTTAGCGGGAGCCCCACCTACGAGCAGTACTTC. As protein: CASSFSGSPTYEQYF.

Remarks on this clone: Other DNA sequences in this sample translate to the same CDR3. The chain carries TRBV27 and TRBJ2-7; 8 nucleotides align to TRBD1. Trimming cost V 2 bases and J 4 bases; bases outside gene matches: 7. This CDR3 has 15 amino acids. Germline V lookup: CDR1 MNHEY, CDR2 SMNVEV (reference sequence). CDR3 nucleotide sequence: TGTGCCAGCAGTTTAGATACAGGGGGTCGGTACGAGCAGTACTTC. Translating gives CASSLDTGGRYEQYF.

To note about this clone: An end of the junction does not agree with germline; a read error may underlie this. This rearrangement joins TRBV6-6 to TRBJ2-3; unclear D gene. There are 12 residues in the CDR3. The germline gives CDR1 MNHNY, CDR2 SVGAGI (reference sequence). The CDR3 reads CASSYSRHPEHF. In DNA, the CDR3 is TGTGCCAGCAGTTACTCTCGTCACCCGGAGCATTTT.

This chain links TRBV29-1 with TRBJ2-5; D remains ambiguous. The CDR3 is 12 amino acids. The ends were cut back, 1 base at V and 1 base at J, with 4 bases in the middle. The V gene's germline CDR1 is SQVTM and CDR2 ANQGSEA. In nucleotides, the CDR3 is TGCAGCGTTGAAGGAGTCCAAGAGACCCAGTACTTC. Translation: CSVEGVQETQYF. Filled out from reference TRBV29-1 and TRBJ2-5, the complete variable domain reads SAVISQKPSRDICQRGTSLTIQCQVDSQVTMMFWYRQQPGQSLTLIATANQGSEATYESGFVIDKFPISRPNLTFSTLTVSNMSPEDSSIYLCSVEGVQETQYFGPGTRLLVL.

V gene TRBV10-3 combines with J gene TRBJ1-2; possible D gene TRBD1, 5 bases. V lost 3 bases to trimming and J lost 4 bases, with 15 bases between them. Looked up from germline, CDR1 is ENHRY and CDR2 is SYGVKD. This CDR3 comprises 15 residues. CDR3: CAISEQGEGGYGYTF. The CDR3 coding sequence is TGTGCCATCAGTGAACAAGGGGAAGGAGGCTATGGCTACACCTTC.

The J gene is TRBJ2-7, the V gene TRBV5-1; 9 bases align to TRBD2. The J segment lost 2 bases and the V segment lost 0 bases, leaving 3 bases of the junction unmatched. CDR1 is SGHRS, CDR2 YFSETQ, per germline. The CDR3 loop spans 15 amino acids. CDR3 sequence (DNA): TGCGCCAGCAGCTTGGTGGCGGGAGGGCCCTACGAGCAGTACTTC. It yields the protein CASSLVAGGPYEQYF.

The chain uses TRBV19 and TRBJ2-7, with D maybe TRBD1 (6 bases). The CDR3 sequence is 13 residues long. V was clipped by 6 bases and J by 5 bases, with 14 bases between them. Germline-derived CDR1 and CDR2 are LNHDA and SQIVND (reference sequence). DNA for the CDR3: TGTGCCAGTAGGCATTCAGGGGTAAACGAGCAGTACTTC. This codes for CASRHSGVNEQYF.

V is TRBV19 and J is TRBJ2-3; possibly TRBD1 for D (5 bases). The CDR3 is made up of 14 amino acids. Germline V gene sequence: CDR1 LNHDA, CDR2 SQIVND (reference sequence). V gave up 5 bases and J gave up 2 bases, with 11 bases separating them. DNA for the CDR3: TGTGCCAGTAGTGGTGGACACCTCACAGATACGCAGTATTTT. Translating gives CASSGGHLTDTQYF.

This chain links TRBV5-1 with TRBJ2-5; TRBD2 matches 10 bases. The assigned J gene may be wrong: the sequence end matches TRBJ2-7 better. Germline V gene lookup returns CDR1 SGHRS and CDR2 YFSETQ. The CDR3 loop spans 15 amino acids. CDR3 residues: CASSLLSSGSIEQYF. In DNA, the CDR3 is TGCGCCAGCAGCTTGCTCTCTAGCGGGAGTATCGAGCAGTACTTC.

The count of this clone is one. This rearrangement joins TRBV6-5 to TRBJ2-2, with D unresolved. Trimming pared 3 bases from V and 6 bases from J, leaving 11 bases between. Germline values: CDR1 MNHEY, CDR2 SVGAGI. CDR3 length equals 14 residues. The CDR3 nucleotides read TGTGCCAGCAGTTATTCCAGCGCGGCCGGGGAGCTGTTTTTT. Residues: CASSYSSAAGELFF.

V usage is TRBV7-2 and J usage is TRBJ2-7; TRBD1 matches 7 bases. Germline assignment: CDR1 SGHTA and CDR2 FQGNSA. This CDR3 contains 13 residues. J was trimmed by 3 bases and V by 5 bases; bases with no gene match: 4. The CDR3 reads CASSHNRGYEQYF. The DNA for the CDR3 is TGTGCCAGCAGCCACAACAGGGGCTACGAGCAGTACTTC. Filled out from reference TRBV7-2 and TRBJ2-7, the complete variable domain reads GAGVSQSPSNKVTEKGKDVELRCDPISGHTALYWYRQSLGQGLEFLIYFQGNSAPDKSGLPSDRFSAERTGGSVSTLTIQRTQQEDSAVYLCASSHNRGYEQYFGPGTRLTVT.

The chain employs TRBV11-2 and TRBJ2-5, with 10 bases aligning to TRBD1. The CDR3 totals 14 residues. The germline gives CDR1 SGHAT, CDR2 FQNNGV. With V trimmed by 5 bases and J by 9 bases, 9 bases remained unmatched. The CDR3 reads CASSLSGTGAAQYF. DNA for the CDR3: TGTGCCAGCAGCCTATCCGGGACAGGGGCAGCCCAGTACTTC.

The rearrangement links TRBV6-4 to TRBJ2-6, with no clear D. Looked up from germline, CDR1 is MRHNA and CDR2 is SNTAGT. Trimming pared 8 bases from V and 0 bases from J, leaving 8 bases between. The CDR3 extends over 14 amino acids. Here the CDR3 reads CASCIPSGANVLTF. The CDR3 nucleotides read TGTGCCAGCTGTATCCCCTCTGGGGCCAACGTCCTGACTTTC.

V is TRBV5-1 and J is TRBJ1-1; D remains unclear. The CDR3 is 16 residues long. Trimming left V 0 bases short and J 4 bases short, with 16 bases between. Per germline, CDR1 SGHRS and CDR2 YFSETQ. The DNA for the CDR3 is TGCGCCAGCAGCTTGGAGGGCACCCAGGTCGGCACTGAAGCTTTCTTT. Its protein product is CASSLEGTQVGTEAFF.